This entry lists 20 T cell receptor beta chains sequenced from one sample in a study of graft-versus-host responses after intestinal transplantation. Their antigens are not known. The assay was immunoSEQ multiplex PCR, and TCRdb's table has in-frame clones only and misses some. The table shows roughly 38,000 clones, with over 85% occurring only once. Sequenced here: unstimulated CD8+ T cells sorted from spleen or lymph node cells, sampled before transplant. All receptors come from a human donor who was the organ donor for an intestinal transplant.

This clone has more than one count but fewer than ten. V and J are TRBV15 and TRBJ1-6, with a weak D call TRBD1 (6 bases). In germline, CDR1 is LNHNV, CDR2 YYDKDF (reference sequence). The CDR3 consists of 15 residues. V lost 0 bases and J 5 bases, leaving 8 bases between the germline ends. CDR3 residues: CATSRDTGNNSPLHF. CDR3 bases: TGTGCCACCAGCAGAGATACAGGGAATAATTCACCCCTCCACTTT. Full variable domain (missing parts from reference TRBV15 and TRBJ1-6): DAMVIQNPRYQVTQFGKPVTLSCSQTLNHNVMYWYQQKSSQAPKLLFHYYDKDFNNEADTPDNFQSRRPNTSFCFLDIRSPGLGDTAMYLCATSRDTGNNSPLHFGNGTRLTVT.

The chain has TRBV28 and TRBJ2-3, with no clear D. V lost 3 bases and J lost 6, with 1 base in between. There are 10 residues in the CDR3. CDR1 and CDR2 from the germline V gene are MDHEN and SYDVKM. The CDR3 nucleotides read TGTGCCAGCAGTTTCGATACGCAGTATTTT. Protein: CASSFDTQYF. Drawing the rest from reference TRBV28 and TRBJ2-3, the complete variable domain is DVKVTQSSRYLVKRTGEKVFLECVQDMDHENMFWYRQDPGLGLRLIYFSYDVKMKEKGDIPEGYSVSREKKERFSLILESASTNQTSMYLCASSFDTQYFGPGTRLTVL.

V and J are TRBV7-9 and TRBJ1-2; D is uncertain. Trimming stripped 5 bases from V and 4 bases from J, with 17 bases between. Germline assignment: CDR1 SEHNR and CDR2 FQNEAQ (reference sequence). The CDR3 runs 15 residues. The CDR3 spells CASSNGEHFFYGYTF. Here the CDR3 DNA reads TGTGCCAGCAGCAATGGCGAGCATTTTTTCTATGGCTACACCTTC.

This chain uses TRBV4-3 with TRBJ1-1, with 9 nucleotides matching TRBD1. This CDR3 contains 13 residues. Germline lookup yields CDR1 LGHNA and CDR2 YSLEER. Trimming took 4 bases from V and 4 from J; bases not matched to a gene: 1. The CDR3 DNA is TGCGCCAGCAGCCCGGGACAGGGCACTGAAGCTTTCTTT. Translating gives CASSPGQGTEAFF.

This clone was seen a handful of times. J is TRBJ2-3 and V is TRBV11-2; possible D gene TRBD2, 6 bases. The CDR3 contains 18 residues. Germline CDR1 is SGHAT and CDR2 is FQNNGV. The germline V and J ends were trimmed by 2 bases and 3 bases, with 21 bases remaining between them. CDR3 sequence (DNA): TGTGCCAGCAGCTTATTAATCGAGATGGGGCTAGCGACAGATACGCAGTATTTT. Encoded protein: CASSLLIEMGLATDTQYF.

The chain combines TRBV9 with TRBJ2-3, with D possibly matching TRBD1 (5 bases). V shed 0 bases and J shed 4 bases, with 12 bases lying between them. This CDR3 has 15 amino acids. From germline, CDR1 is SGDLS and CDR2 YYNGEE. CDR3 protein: CASSVEGAGADTQYF. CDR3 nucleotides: TGTGCCAGCAGCGTAGAAGGGGCTGGTGCAGATACGCAGTATTTT.

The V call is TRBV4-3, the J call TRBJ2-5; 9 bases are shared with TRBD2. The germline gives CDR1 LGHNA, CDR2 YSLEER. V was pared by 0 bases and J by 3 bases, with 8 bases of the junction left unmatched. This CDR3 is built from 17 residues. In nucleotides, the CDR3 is TGCGCCAGCAGCCAAGATTACACCGGGACTAGCAAAGAGACCCAGTACTTC. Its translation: CASSQDYTGTSKETQYF.

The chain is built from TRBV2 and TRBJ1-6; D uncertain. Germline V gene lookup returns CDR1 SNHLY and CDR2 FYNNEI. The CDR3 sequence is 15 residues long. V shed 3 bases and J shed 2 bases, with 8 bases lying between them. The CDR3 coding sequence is TGTGCCAGCAGTGATCGGTGGGCCTATAATTCACCCCTCCACTTT. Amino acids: CASSDRWAYNSPLHF. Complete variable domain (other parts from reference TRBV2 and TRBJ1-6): EPEVTQTPSHQVTQMGQEVILRCVPISNHLYFYWYRQILGQKVEFLVSFYNNEISEKSEIFDDQFSVERPDGSNFTLKIRSTKLEDSAMYFCASSDRWAYNSPLHFGNGTRLTVT.

CDR3 DNA sequence: TGTGCCAGCAGCACCTCCAGGGGTTACGAGCAGTACTTC. Translated: CASSTSRGYEQYF. The V and J genes are TRBV27 and TRBJ2-7, with TRBD1 as a possible D gene (6 bases). The CDR3 has 13 amino acids. V was cut by 6 bases and J by 4 bases, with 13 bases left in between. Germline V lookup: CDR1 MNHEY, CDR2 SMNVEV (reference sequence).

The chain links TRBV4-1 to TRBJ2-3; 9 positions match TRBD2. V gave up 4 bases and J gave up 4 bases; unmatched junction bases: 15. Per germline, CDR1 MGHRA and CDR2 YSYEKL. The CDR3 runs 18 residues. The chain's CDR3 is CASSPRGIAGEGADTQYF. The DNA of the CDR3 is TGCGCCAGCAGCCCCAGAGGCATAGCGGGAGAGGGGGCAGATACGCAGTATTTT.

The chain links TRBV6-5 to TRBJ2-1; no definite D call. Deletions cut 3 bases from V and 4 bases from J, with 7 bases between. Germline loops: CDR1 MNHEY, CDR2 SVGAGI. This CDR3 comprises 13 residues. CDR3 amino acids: CASSYGIYNEQFF. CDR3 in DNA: TGTGCCAGCAGTTATGGTATATACAATGAGCAGTTCTTC.

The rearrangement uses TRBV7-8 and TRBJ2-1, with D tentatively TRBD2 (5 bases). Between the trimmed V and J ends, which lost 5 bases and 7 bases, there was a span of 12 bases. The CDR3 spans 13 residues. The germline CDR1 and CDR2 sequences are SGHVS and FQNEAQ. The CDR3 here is CASSTSGINEQFF. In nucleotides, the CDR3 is TGTGCCAGCAGCACCTCCGGGATTAATGAGCAGTTCTTC.

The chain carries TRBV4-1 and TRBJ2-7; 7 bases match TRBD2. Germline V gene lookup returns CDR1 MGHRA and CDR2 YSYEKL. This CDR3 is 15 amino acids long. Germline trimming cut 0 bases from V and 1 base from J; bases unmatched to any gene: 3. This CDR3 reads CASSQDPLASYEQYF. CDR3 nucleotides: TGCGCCAGCAGCCAAGATCCACTAGCGTCCTACGAGCAGTACTTC.

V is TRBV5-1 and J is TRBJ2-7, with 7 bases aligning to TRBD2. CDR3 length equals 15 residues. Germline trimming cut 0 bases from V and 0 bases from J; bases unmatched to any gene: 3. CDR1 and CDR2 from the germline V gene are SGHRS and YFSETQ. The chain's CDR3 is CASSLEPSGSYEQYF. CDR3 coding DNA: TGCGCCAGCAGCTTGGAGCCTAGCGGCTCCTACGAGCAGTACTTC.

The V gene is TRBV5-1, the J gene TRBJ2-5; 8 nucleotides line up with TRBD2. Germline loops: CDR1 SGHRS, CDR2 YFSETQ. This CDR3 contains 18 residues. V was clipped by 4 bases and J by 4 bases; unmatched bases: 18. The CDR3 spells CASSKVRSSGKERETQYF. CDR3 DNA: TGCGCCAGCAGCAAGGTCCGTAGTAGCGGGAAGGAAAGAGAGACCCAGTACTTC.

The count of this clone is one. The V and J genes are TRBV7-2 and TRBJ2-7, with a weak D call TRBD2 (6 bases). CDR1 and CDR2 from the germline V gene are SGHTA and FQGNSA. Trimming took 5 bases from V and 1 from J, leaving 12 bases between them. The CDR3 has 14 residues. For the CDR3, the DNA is TGTGCCAGCAGCCCCCGCGGGATTTCCTACGAGCAGTACTTC. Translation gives CASSPRGISYEQYF. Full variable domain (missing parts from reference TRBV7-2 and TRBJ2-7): GAGVSQSPSNKVTEKGKDVELRCDPISGHTALYWYRQSLGQGLEFLIYFQGNSAPDKSGLPSDRFSAERTGGSVSTLTIQRTQQEDSAVYLCASSPRGISYEQYFGPGTRLTVT.

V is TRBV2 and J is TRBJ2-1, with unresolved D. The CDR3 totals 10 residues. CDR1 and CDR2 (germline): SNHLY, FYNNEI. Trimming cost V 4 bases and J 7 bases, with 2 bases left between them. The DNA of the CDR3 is TGTGCCAGCAGTGGAAATGAGCAGTTCTTC. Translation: CASSGNEQFF.

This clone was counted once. The CDR3, as DNA: TGTGCCAGCAGCCCCGGGACTGTTAGCTCCTACGAGCAGTACTTC. Translation gives CASSPGTVSSYEQYF. The chain joins TRBV7-6 to TRBJ2-7, with D possibly TRBD2 on 6 matching bases. CDR1 and CDR2 from the germline V gene are SGHVS and FNYEAQ. This CDR3 region has 15 residues. V dropped 5 bases and J dropped 0 bases, with 14 bases sitting between them.

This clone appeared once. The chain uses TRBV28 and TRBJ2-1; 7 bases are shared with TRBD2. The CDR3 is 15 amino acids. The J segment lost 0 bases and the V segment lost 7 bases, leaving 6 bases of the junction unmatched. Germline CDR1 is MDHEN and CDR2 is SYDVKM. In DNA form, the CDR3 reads TGTGCCAGCATTCCTAGCGGAGCCTCCTACAATGAGCAGTTCTTC. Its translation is CASIPSGASYNEQFF.

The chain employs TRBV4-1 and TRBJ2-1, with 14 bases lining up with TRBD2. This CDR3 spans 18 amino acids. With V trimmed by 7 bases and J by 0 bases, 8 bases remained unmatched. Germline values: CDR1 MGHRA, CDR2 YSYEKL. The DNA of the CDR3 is TGCGCCAGCACCTTACGACTAGCGGGAGGGCCCTCCTACAATGAGCAGTTCTTC. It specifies CASTLRLAGGPSYNEQFF.